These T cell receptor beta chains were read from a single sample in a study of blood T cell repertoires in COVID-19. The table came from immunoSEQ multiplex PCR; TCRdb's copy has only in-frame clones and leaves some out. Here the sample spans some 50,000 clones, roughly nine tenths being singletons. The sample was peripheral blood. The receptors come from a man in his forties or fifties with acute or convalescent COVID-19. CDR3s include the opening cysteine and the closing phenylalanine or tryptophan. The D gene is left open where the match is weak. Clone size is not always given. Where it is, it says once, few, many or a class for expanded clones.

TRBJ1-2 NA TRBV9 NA CASSGNSGGHFGYTF TGTGCCAGCAGCGGGAATTCAGGAGGTCATTTTGGCTACACCTTC
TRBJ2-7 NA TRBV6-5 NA CASTRGYEQYF TGTGCCAGCACTCGAGGCTACGAGCAGTACTTC
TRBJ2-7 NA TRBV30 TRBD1 CAWMRSTGDVQYF TGTGCCTGGATGCGCTCGACAGGGGACGTGCAGTACTTC
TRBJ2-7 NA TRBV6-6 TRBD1 CASSPPGQTYEQYF TGTGCCAGCAGCCCTCCGGGACAGACCTACGAGCAGTACTTC
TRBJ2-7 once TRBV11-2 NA CASSLDRASGEQYF TGTGCCAGCAGCCTGGACAGAGCGAGTGGGGAGCAGTACTTC
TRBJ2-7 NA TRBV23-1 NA CASSQLGQGDTYEQYF TGCGCCAGCAGTCAATTGGGGCAGGGTGATACCTACGAGCAGTACTTC
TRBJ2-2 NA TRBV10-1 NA CASSETAGRTGELFF TGCGCCAGCAGTGAGACGGCGGGTAGGACGGGGGAGCTGTTTTTT
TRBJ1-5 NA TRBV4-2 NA CASSLQGNSNQPQHF TGTGCCAGCAGCCTACAGGGTAATAGCAATCAGCCCCAGCATTTT
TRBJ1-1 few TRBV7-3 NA CASSLTDVNTEAFF TGTGCCAGCAGCCTGACAGATGTGAACACTGAAGCTTTCTTT
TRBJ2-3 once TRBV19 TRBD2 CASSTTFSSGSTDTQYF TGTGCCAGTAGTACCACCTTTTCTAGCGGGAGTACAGATACGCAGTATTTT
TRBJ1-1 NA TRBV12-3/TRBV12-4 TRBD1 CASSFQGATEAFF TGTGCCAGCAGTTTTCAGGGGGCCACTGAAGCTTTCTTT
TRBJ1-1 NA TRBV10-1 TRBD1 CASRKTGETEAFF TGCGCCAGCAGAAAGACAGGGGAGACTGAAGCTTTCTTT
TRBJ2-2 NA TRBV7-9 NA CASSPRLQPNTGELFF TGTGCCAGCAGCCCCCGACTCCAACCGAACACCGGGGAGCTGTTTTTT
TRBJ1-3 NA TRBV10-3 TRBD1 CAIWDSYYSGNTIYF TGTGCCATCTGGGACAGCTACTACTCTGGAAACACCATATATTTT
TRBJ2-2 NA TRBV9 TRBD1 CASSVADRGTGELFF TGTGCCAGCAGCGTAGCCGACAGGGGCACCGGGGAGCTGTTTTTT
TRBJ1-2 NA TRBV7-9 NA CASSPDSYGYTF TGTGCCAGCAGCCCGGACTCCTATGGCTACACCTTC
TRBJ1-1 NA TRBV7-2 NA CASSLSVPPGAPLNTEAFF TGTGCCAGCAGCTTAAGCGTTCCCCCCGGAGCACCCCTGAACACTGAAGCTTTCTTT
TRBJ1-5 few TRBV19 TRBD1 CASSKTGGNQPQHF TGTGCCAGTAGTAAGACAGGGGGCAATCAGCCCCAGCATTTT
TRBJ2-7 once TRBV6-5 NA CASSYSSSYEQYF TGTGCCAGCAGTTACTCCTCTTCCTACGAGCAGTACTTC
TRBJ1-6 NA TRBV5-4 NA CASSLADGNSPLHF TGTGCCAGCAGCTTGGCCGACGGGAATTCACCCCTCCACTTT
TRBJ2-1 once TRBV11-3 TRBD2 CASSSPAGGIINEQFF TGTGCCAGCAGCTCACCAGCGGGAGGAATTATCAATGAGCAGTTCTTC
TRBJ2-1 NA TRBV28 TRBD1 CASSLSGERGPWEQFF TGTGCCAGCAGTTTATCCGGTGAGAGGGGGCCGTGGGAGCAGTTCTTC